This T cell receptor beta chain emerged from a study of T-cell reconstitution after alpha-beta-depleted transplantation in children. The CDR3 loop spans 15 amino acids. From germline, CDR1 is MNHNS and CDR2 SASEGT. Trimming left V 6 bases short and J 1 base short, with 12 bases between. Molecular barcoding with unique molecular identifiers was used for the TCRbeta library. A single record per CDR3 protein comes from TCRdb applying MiXCR to the PCR reads. Here the sample spans 450,000 to 600,000 distinct CDR3 sequences, about 18% being singletons. This sequence originates from a human donor who donated a stem cell graft to a child with acute lymphoblastic leukemia. The source material was PBMCs from the stem cell graft donor, sampled from the stem cell graft. V usage is TRBV6-1 and J usage is TRBJ2-2; D might be TRBD1 (6 bases). The CDR3 region has the DNA TGTGCCAGCAGCCGCGCAGGGGTGAACACCGGGGAGCTGTTTTTT. It codes for CASSRAGVNTGELFF.